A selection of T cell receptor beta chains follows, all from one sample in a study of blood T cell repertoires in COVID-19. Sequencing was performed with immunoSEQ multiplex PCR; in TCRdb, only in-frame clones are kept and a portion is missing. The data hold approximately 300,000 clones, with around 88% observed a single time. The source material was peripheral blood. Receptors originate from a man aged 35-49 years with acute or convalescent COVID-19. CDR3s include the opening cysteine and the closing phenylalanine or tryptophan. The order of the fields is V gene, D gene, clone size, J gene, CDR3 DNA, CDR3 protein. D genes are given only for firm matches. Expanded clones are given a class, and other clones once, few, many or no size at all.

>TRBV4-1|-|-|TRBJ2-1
TGCGCCAGCAGCCAAGCAGGGAATGGCGAGCAGTTCTTC
CASSQAGNGEQFF
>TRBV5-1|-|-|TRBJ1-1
TGCGCCAGCAGCAGGGGTGGTCCGAAGCTAACTGAAGCTTTCTTT
CASSRGGPKLTEAFF
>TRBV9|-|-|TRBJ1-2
TGTGCCAGCAGCGTCGATCTCGGGTACTATGGCTACACCTTC
CASSVDLGYYGYTF
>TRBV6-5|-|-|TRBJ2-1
TGTGCCAGCAGTCCCTACGCCGGCGGTGAGCAGTTCTTC
CASSPYAGGEQFF
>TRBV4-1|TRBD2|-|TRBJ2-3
TGCGCCAGCAGCCCCTCAAGGACGGGGGGGACCGCAGATACGCAGTATTTT
CASSPSRTGGTADTQYF
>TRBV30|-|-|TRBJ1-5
TGTGCCTGGAGTGAGGAACAGGGATGGCAGCCCCAGCATTTT
CAWSEEQGWQPQHF
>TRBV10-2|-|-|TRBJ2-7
TGCGCCAGCAGTGAACCAGGACTTGACGACGAGCAGTACTTC
CASSEPGLDDEQYF
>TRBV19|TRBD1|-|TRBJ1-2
TGTGCCAGTAGTATCTGGTGGGACAGGGGCGGCTACACCTTC
CASSIWWDRGGYTF
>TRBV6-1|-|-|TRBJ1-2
TGTGCCAGCAGTGAATTGGAGGGGTCCTATGGCTACACCTTC
CASSELEGSYGYTF
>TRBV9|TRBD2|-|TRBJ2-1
TGTGCCAGCAGACCTCCTTCCGGGACTAGAGAGCTCCAGAAGGATGAGCAGTTCTTC
CASRPPSGTRELQKDEQFF
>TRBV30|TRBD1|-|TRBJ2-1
TGTGCCGGTGGGGGACAGGGCAATGAGCAGTTCTTC
CAGGGQGNEQFF
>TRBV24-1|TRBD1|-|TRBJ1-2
TGTGCCGCCGGGACAGGGCCTCATGGCTACACCTTC
CAAGTGPHGYTF
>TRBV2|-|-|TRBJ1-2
TGTGCCAGCAGGAGGGGGTACTATGGCTACACCTTC
CASRRGYYGYTF
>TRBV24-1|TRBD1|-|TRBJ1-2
TGTGCCACCAGTGAAACAGGGGCCTATGGCTACACCTTC
CATSETGAYGYTF
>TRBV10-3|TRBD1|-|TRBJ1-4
TGTGCCACCTCAGGGACAGGGGGAACTAATGAAAAACTGTTTTTT
CATSGTGGTNEKLFF
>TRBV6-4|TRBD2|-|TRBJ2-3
TGTGCCAGCAGTGGGGGAGCGGGGGCCAGAGCTACGCAGTATTTT
CASSGGAGARATQYF
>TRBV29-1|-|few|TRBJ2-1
TGCAGCGTTGTTAAAGGGGCCCGGCAGTTCTTC
CSVVKGARQFF
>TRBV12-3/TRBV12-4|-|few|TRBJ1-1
TGTGCCAGCAGTCCCCTGGGGAGTCAAGCTTTCTTT
CASSPLGSQAFF
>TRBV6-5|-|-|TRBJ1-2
TGTGCCAGCAGCCCCGGGGGGGATGGCTACACCTTC
CASSPGGDGYTF
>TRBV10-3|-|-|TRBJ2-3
TGTGCCATCAGTGAGGACCCTAGACGGGATACGCAGTATTTT
CAISEDPRRDTQYF
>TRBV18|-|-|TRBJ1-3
TGTGCCAGCTCACCGGAGAGCTCTGGAAACACCATATATTTT
CASSPESSGNTIYF
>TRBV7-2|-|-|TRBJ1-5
TGTGCCAGCAGCTCGACAGGTCGGAATCAGCCCCAGCATTTT
CASSSTGRNQPQHF
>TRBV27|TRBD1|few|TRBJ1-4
TGTGCCAGCAGTTCAACAGGAGGGGGCGAAAAACTGTTTTTT
CASSSTGGGEKLFF
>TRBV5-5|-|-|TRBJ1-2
TGTGCCAGCAGCCTCTACAGGGTAGACTATGGCTACACCTTC
CASSLYRVDYGYTF
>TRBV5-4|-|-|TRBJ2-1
TGTGCCAGCAGCTTGGCCGGGGGGCGCCATGAGCAGTTCTTC
CASSLAGGRHEQFF
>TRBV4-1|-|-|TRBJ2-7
TGCGCCAGCAGCCTTCAAGGTACAGGCTACGAGCAGTACTTC
CASSLQGTGYEQYF
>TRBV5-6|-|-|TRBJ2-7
TGTGCCAGCAGCTTGGGTTGGAGTTCCCTCTACGAGCAGTACTTC
CASSLGWSSLYEQYF
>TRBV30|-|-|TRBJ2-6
TGTGCCTGGGCCCAGGGGTCTGGGGCCAACGTCCTGACTTTC
CAWAQGSGANVLTF
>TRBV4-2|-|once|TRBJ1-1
TGTGCCAGCAGCCACAGTCAGGGGAGGGCTGAAGCTTTCTTT
CASSHSQGRAEAFF
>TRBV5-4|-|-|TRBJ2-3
TGTGCCAGCAGCCTGAGGGAGAGCACAGATACGCAGTATTTT
CASSLRESTDTQYF
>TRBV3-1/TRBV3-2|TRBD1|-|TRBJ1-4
TGTGCCAGCAGCCGGGACAGTCTGGCGGGGAGGTTGGCTAATGAAAAACTGTTTTTT
CASSRDSLAGRLANEKLFF
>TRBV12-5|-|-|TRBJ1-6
TGTGCTAGTGGTGCGGAGTATTCACCCCTCCACTTT
CASGAEYSPLHF
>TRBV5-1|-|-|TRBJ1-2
TGCGCCAGCAGCTTGGGACAGGCGGAAGGCTACACCTTC
CASSLGQAEGYTF
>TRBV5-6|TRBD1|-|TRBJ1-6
TGTGCCAGCAGCTTGGACAGGGGCGCTTCACCCCTCCACTTT
CASSLDRGASPLHF
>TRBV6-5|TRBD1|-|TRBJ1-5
TGTGCCAGCAGGACAGGGGGGAACAATCAGCCCCAGCATTTT
CASRTGGNNQPQHF
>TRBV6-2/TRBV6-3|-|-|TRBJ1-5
TGTGCCAGCAGTTATACAGGGCTTGGAAGCAATCAGCCCCAGCATTTT
CASSYTGLGSNQPQHF
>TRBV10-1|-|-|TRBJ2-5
TGCGCCAGCAGTGAGTCTCGGGGAGGAGAGACCCAGTACTTC
CASSESRGGETQYF
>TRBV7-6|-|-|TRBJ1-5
TGTGCCAGCAGCTTAAGGGCAGGGTCAGGTCAGCCCCAGCATTTT
CASSLRAGSGQPQHF
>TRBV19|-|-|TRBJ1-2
TGTGCCAGTAGTACAGGATGGGGCTACACCTTC
CASSTGWGYTF
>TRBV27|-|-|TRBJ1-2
TGTGCCAGCAGTTTATCGCCAGGAGGAGCGGGCTACACCTTC
CASSLSPGGAGYTF
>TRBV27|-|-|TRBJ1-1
TGTGCCAGTACTCGGTCGGGAGAGCCGAACACTGAAGCTTTCTTT
CASTRSGEPNTEAFF